This is a list of T cell receptor beta chains from one sample in a study of blood T cell repertoires in COVID-19. Generated by immunoSEQ multiplex PCR, the TCRdb table keeps only in-frame clones and is missing some. The table has fewer than 350,000 clones, approximately 91% seen once. Sequenced: PBMCs or T cells enriched from blood (not recorded which). The origin of the receptors is a woman in her thirties or forties who had recovered from COVID-19. Both conserved end residues are part of each CDR3. D genes are given only for firm matches. The listing skips clone size in some rows; elsewhere it reads once, few, many or a size class.

>-|TRBJ2-7|-|TRBV30
CAWSTRLGAAEQYF
TGTGCCTGGAGTACCCGTTTGGGGGCGGCCGAGCAGTACTTC
>-|TRBJ2-2|-|TRBV3-1/TRBV3-2
CASSQPGDTGELFF
TGTGCCAGCAGCCAACCAGGGGACACCGGGGAGCTGTTTTTT
>once|TRBJ2-5|TRBD1|TRBV25-1
CASSEDQAGGRETQYF
TGTGCCAGCAGTGAAGATCAGGCAGGGGGCAGAGAGACCCAGTACTTC
>-|TRBJ2-3|TRBD1|TRBV6-5
CASSSTGGGWDTQYF
TGTGCCAGCAGCTCGACAGGGGGCGGTTGGGATACGCAGTATTTT
>-|TRBJ1-1|-|TRBV6-4
CASSVSMNTEAFF
TGTGCCAGCAGCGTAAGCATGAACACTGAAGCTTTCTTT
>-|TRBJ2-7|TRBD2|TRBV9
CASSVEASGSGQYF
TGTGCCAGCAGCGTAGAGGCTAGCGGGAGCGGGCAGTACTTC
>-|TRBJ1-2|TRBD1|TRBV7-2
CASSPTGTGGGYTF
TGTGCCAGCAGCCCGACTGGGACAGGTGGTGGCTACACCTTC
>few|TRBJ1-1|-|TRBV2
CASREDSAEAFF
TGTGCCAGCCGGGAGGACTCTGCTGAAGCTTTCTTT
>-|TRBJ2-7|-|TRBV19
CASSGGSYEQYF
TGTGCCAGTAGTGGGGGGTCCTACGAGCAGTACTTC
>once|TRBJ1-2|-|TRBV3-1/TRBV3-2
CASSQDRRGVYGYTF
TGTGCCAGCAGCCAAGATCGGCGGGGCGTCTATGGCTACACCTTC
>-|TRBJ2-1|-|TRBV9
CASSVGLAFYNEQFF
TGTGCCAGCAGCGTGGGGCTAGCGTTCTACAATGAGCAGTTCTTC
>once|TRBJ1-1|-|TRBV2
CASSEGPGAEAFF
TGTGCCAGCAGTGAAGGGCCGGGAGCTGAAGCTTTCTTT
>-|TRBJ1-1|-|TRBV2
CASSELGGAITEAFF
TGTGCCAGCAGTGAATTGGGGGGAGCGATTACTGAAGCTTTCTTT
>-|TRBJ2-2|-|TRBV4-2
CASSQPNPGTRVNTGELFF
TGTGCCAGCAGCCAACCAAATCCCGGGACACGGGTGAACACCGGGGAGCTGTTTTTT
>-|TRBJ2-1|TRBD2|TRBV7-9
CASSLGWSGGSHNEQFF
TGTGCCAGCAGCTTAGGCTGGAGCGGGGGCTCTCACAATGAGCAGTTCTTC
>once|TRBJ1-2|-|TRBV5-1
CATREVPANYGYTF
TGCGCCACCAGAGAGGTACCAGCTAACTATGGCTACACCTTC
>-|TRBJ1-1|-|TRBV5-1
CASSFRGMVGYAEAFF
TGCGCCAGCAGCTTTCGGGGGATGGTGGGATATGCTGAAGCTTTCTTT
>-|TRBJ1-5|TRBD1|TRBV4-1
CASSQAHRGGIQPQHF
TGCGCCAGCAGCCAGGCCCACAGGGGAGGAATTCAGCCCCAGCATTTT
>once|TRBJ2-5|TRBD2|TRBV4-3
CASSPNLAGGETQYF
TGCGCCAGCAGCCCGAATCTAGCGGGAGGAGAGACCCAGTACTTC
>-|TRBJ2-5|TRBD2|TRBV2
CASSEGGQETQYF
TGTGCCAGCAGTGAGGGGGGGCAAGAGACCCAGTACTTC
>-|TRBJ1-3|TRBD1|TRBV12-5
CASGVQGGSGNTIYF
TGTGCTAGTGGCGTCCAGGGGGGATCTGGAAACACCATATATTTT
>-|TRBJ1-2|TRBD1|TRBV28
CASSESTGSYGYTF
TGTGCCAGCAGTGAATCGACAGGGTCGTATGGCTACACCTTC
>once|TRBJ1-2|TRBD1|TRBV4-2
CASSQDGGTGDYGYTF
TGTGCCAGCAGCCAAGATGGGGGGACAGGAGATTATGGCTACACCTTC
>once|TRBJ2-1|TRBD2|TRBV7-6
CASSLLAGVSDEQFF
TGTGCCAGCAGCTTATTGGCGGGAGTTAGCGATGAGCAGTTCTTC
>-|TRBJ2-5|TRBD1|TRBV6-5
CASSSLGTGNEQTQYF
TGTGCCAGCAGTTCCCTAGGGACAGGGAATGAGCAGACCCAGTACTTC
>-|TRBJ1-2|TRBD1|TRBV3-1/TRBV3-2
CASSQDANRGGYTF
TGTGCCAGCAGCCAAGATGCGAACAGGGGTGGCTACACCTTC
>-|TRBJ1-2|-|TRBV5-6
CASSLDRAQGYTF
TGTGCCAGCAGCTTGGACAGGGCACAAGGCTACACCTTC
>-|TRBJ1-5|TRBD1|TRBV6-5
CASRLRDRREQPQHF
TGTGCCAGCAGACTCCGGGACAGGCGGGAGCAGCCCCAGCATTTT
>-|TRBJ1-5|-|TRBV6-5
CATGPRGNQPQHF
TGTGCCACCGGTCCCCGGGGCAATCAGCCCCAGCATTTT
>-|TRBJ2-6|-|TRBV3-1/TRBV3-2
CASSQLFGGSGANVLTF
TGTGCCAGCAGCCAACTGTTCGGAGGTTCTGGGGCCAACGTCCTGACTTTC
>-|TRBJ1-2|-|TRBV2
CASSEEEGVRGYTF
TGTGCCAGCAGTGAAGAGGAAGGGGTGCGGGGCTACACCTTC
>-|TRBJ2-7|-|TRBV6-5
CASSPTRFQEQYF
TGTGCCAGCAGCCCCACTAGGTTCCAGGAGCAGTACTTC
>few|TRBJ1-2|-|TRBV14
CASSPHGYTF
TGTGCCAGCAGCCCTCATGGCTACACCTTC
>-|TRBJ2-2|TRBD1|TRBV12-3/TRBV12-4
CASRTGIPGELFF
TGTGCCAGCAGGACAGGGATCCCCGGGGAGCTGTTTTTT
>-|TRBJ1-1|-|TRBV11-2
CASSLGLGPGAAEAFF
TGTGCCAGCAGCTTAGGCCTTGGTCCAGGAGCGGCTGAAGCTTTCTTT
>once|TRBJ2-3|TRBD2|TRBV5-1
CASSLAVAGDSTDTQYF
TGCGCCAGCAGCTTGGCCGTCGCGGGAGATAGTACAGATACGCAGTATTTT
>-|TRBJ2-5|TRBD2|TRBV24-1
CATSDRDRLQTSGRLYF
TGTGCCACCAGTGACCGGGACAGGCTCCAGACTAGCGGGAGGTTGTACTTC
>-|TRBJ2-1|TRBD1|TRBV6-5
CASSYGTGVGQFF
TGTGCCAGCAGTTACGGTACAGGGGTTGGTCAGTTCTTC
>-|TRBJ1-4|-|TRBV30
CACAGGEKLFF
TGTGCCTGCGCGGGGGGGGAAAAACTGTTTTTT
>-|TRBJ2-7|TRBD1|TRBV5-6
CASSRTGWSYEQYF
TGTGCCAGCAGCCGGACAGGGTGGTCGTACGAGCAGTACTTC